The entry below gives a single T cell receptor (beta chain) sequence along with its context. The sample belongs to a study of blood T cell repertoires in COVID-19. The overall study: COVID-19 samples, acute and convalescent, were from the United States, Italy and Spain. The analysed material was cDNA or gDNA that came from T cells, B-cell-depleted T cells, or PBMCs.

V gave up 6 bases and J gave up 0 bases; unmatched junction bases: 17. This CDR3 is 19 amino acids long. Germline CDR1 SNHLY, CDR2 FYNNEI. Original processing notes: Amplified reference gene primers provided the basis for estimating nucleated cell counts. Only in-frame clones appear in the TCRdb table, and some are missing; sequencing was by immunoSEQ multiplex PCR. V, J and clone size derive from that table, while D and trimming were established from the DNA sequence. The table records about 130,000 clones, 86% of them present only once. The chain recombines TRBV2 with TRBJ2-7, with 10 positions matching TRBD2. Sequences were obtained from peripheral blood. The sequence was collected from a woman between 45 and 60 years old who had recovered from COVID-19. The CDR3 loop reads CASRALGLAGAPSSYEQYF. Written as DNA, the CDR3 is TGTGCCAGCAGGGCCCTGGGCCTAGCGGGAGCCCCTAGCTCCTACGAGCAGTACTTC.